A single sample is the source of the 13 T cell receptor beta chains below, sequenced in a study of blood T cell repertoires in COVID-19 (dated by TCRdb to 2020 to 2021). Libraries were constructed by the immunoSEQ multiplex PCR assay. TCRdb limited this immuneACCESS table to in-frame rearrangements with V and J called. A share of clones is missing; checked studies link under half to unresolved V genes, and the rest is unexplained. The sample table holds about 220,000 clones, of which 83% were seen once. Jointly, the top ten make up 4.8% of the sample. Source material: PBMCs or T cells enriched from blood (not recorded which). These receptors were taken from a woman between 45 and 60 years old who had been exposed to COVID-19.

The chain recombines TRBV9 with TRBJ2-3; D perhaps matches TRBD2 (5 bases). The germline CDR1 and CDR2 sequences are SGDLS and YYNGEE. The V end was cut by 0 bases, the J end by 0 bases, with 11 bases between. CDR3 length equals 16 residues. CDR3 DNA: TGTGCCAGCAGCGTAGGAGGGAAGGGAAGCACAGATACGCAGTATTTT. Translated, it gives CASSVGGKGSTDTQYF.

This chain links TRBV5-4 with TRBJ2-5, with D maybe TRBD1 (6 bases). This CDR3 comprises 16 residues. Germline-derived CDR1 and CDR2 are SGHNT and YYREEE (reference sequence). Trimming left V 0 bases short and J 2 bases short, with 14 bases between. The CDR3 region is CASSLGQGRGQETQYF. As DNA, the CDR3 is TGTGCCAGCAGCTTGGGCCAGGGAAGGGGGCAAGAGACCCAGTACTTC.

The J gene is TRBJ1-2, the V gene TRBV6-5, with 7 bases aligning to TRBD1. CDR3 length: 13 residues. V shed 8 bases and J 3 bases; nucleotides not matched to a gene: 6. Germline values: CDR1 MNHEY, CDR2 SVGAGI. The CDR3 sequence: CASLRQGYYGYTF. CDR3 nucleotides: TGTGCCAGCCTTAGACAGGGCTACTATGGCTACACCTTC.

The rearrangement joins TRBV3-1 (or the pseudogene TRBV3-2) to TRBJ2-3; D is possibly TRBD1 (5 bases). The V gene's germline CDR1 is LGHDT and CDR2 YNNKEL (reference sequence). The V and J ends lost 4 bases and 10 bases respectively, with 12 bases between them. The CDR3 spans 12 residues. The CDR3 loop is CASSRRETAQYF. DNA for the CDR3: TGTGCCAGCAGCCGCAGGGAAACGGCGCAGTATTTT.

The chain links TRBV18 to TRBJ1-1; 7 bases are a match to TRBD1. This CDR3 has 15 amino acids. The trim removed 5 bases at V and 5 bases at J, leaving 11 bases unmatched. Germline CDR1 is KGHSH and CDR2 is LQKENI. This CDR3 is CASSTTTGLQTEAFF. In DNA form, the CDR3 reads TGTGCCAGCTCAACCACGACAGGGCTTCAAACTGAAGCTTTCTTT.

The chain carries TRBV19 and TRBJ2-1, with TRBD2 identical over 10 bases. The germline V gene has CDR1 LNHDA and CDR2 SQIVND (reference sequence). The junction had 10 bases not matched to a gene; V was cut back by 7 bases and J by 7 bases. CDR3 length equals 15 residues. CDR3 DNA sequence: TGTGCCAGTATGTGGGGGTCTAGCGGGGGAAATGAGCAGTTCTTC. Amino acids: CASMWGSSGGNEQFF.

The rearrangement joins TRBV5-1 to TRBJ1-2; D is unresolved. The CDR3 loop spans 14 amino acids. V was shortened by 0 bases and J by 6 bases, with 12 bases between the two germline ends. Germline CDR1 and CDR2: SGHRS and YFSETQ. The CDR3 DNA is TGCGCCAGCAGCTTGGCCAGAGCGCTGGATGGCTACACCTTC. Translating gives CASSLARALDGYTF.

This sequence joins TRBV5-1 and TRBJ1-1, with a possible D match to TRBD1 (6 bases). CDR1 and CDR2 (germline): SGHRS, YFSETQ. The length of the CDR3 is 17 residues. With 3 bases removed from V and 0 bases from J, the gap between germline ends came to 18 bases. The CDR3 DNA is TGCGCCAGCAGCTACAGGGCGGGGGATCTTTTGAACACTGAAGCTTTCTTT. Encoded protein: CASSYRAGDLLNTEAFF.

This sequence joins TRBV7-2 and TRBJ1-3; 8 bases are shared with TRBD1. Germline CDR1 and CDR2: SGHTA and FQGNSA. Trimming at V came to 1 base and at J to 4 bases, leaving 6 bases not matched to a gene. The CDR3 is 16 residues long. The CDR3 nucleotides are TGTGCCAGCAGCTTAGGTCTTACAGGGGGAGGAAACACCATATATTTT. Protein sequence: CASSLGLTGGGNTIYF.

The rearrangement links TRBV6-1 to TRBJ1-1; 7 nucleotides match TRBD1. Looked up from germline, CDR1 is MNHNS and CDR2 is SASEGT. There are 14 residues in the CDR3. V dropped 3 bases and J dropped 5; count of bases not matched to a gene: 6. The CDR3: CASSDPTGLTEAFF. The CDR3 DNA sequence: TGTGCCAGCAGTGACCCGACAGGGTTAACTGAAGCTTTCTTT.

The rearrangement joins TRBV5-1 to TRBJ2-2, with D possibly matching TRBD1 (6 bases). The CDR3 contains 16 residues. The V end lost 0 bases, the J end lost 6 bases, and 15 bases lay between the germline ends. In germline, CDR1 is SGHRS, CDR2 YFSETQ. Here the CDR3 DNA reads TGCGCCAGCAGCTTGGCCTCGACAGGCCTCGCCGGGGAGCTGTTTTTT. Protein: CASSLASTGLAGELFF.

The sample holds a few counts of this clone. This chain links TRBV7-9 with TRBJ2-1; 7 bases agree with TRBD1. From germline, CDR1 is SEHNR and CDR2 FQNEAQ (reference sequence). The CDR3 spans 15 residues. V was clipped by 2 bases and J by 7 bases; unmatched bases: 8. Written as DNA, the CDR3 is TGTGCCAGCAGCTTAAAAACAGGGGAAAGGAATGAGCAGTTCTTC. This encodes CASSLKTGERNEQFF.

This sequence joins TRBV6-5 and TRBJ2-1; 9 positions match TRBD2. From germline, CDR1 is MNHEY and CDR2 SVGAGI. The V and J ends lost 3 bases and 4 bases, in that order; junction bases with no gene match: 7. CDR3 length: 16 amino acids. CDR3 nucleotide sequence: TGTGCCAGCAGTTATATAGCGGGGGCGGGATACAATGAGCAGTTCTTC. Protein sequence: CASSYIAGAGYNEQFF.